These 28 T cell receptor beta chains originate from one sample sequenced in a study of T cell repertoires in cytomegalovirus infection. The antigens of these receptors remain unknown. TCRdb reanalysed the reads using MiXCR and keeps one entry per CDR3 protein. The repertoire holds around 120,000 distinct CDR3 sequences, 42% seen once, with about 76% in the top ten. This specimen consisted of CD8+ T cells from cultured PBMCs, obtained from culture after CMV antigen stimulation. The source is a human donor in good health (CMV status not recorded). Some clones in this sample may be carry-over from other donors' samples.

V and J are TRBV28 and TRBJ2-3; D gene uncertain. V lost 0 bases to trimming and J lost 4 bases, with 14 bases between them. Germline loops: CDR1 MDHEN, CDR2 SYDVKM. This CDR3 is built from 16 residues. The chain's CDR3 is CASSLWVEANPDTQYF. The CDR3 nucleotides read TGTGCCAGCAGTTTATGGGTCGAGGCCAACCCAGATACGCAGTATTTT.

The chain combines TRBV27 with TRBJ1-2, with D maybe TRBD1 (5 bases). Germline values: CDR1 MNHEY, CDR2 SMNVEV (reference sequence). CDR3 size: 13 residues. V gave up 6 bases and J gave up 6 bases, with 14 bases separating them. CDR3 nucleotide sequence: TGTGCCAGCAGACCATTGGGGGGTAATGGCTACACCTTC. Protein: CASRPLGGNGYTF.

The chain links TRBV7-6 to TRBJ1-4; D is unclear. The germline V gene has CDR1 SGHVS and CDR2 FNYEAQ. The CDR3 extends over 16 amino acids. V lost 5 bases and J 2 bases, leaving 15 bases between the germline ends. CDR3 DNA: TGTGCCAGCAGCCTCAGCCCCGGGCCGACTAATGAAAAACTGTTTTTT. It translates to CASSLSPGPTNEKLFF. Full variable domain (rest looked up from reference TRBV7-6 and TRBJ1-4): GAGVSQSPRYKVTKRGQDVALRCDPISGHVSLYWYRQALGQGPEFLTYFNYEAQQDKSGLPNDRFSAERPEGSISTLTIQRTEQRDSAMYRCASSLSPGPTNEKLFFGSGTQLSVL.

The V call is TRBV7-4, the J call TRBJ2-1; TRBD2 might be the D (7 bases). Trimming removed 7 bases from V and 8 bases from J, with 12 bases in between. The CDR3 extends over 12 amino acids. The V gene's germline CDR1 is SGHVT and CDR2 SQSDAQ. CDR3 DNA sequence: TGTGCCAGCACTCGGGGGGCAGATGAGCAGTTCTTC. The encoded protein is CASTRGADEQFF.

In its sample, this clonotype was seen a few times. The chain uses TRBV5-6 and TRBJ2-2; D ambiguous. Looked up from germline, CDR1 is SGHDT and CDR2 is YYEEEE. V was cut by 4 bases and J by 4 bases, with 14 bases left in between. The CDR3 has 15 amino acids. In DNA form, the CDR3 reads TGTGCCAGCAGCGGTGACCGTCTGACCACCGGGGAGCTGTTTTTT. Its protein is CASSGDRLTTGELFF.

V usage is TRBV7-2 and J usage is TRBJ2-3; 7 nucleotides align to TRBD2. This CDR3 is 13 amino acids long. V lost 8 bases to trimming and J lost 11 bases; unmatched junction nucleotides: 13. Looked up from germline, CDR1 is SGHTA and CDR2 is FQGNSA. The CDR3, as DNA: TGTGCCAGCTATAGCGGGTCTGGGCCCGGGCAGTATTTT. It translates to CASYSGSGPGQYF.

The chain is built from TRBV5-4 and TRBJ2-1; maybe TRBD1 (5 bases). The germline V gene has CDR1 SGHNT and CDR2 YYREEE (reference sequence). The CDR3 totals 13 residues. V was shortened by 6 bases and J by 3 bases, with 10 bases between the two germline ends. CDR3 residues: CASTPDNYNEQFF. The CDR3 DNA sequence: TGTGCCAGCACCCCGGACAACTACAATGAGCAGTTCTTC.

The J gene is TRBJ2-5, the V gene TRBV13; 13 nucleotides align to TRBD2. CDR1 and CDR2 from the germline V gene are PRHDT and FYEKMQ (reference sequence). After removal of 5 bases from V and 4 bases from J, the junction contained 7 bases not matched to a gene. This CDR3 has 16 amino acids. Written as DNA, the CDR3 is TGTGCCAGCAGCCTCGGACTAGCGGGGGCACTAGAGACCCAGTACTTC. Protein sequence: CASSLGLAGALETQYF.

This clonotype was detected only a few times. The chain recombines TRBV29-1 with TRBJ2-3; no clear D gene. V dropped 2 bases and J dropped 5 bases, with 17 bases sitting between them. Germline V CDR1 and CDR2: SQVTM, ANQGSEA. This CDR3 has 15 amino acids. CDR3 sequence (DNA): TGCAGCGTTGAAAATATTCAGGACCTTAAAGATACGCAGTATTTT. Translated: CSVENIQDLKDTQYF.

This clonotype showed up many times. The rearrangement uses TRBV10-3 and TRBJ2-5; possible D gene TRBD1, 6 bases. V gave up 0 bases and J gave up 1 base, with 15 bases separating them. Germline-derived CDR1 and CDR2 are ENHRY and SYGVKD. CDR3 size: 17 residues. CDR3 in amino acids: CAISESGADGGQETQYF. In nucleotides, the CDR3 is TGTGCCATCAGTGAGTCGGGGGCAGATGGTGGCCAAGAGACCCAGTACTTC.

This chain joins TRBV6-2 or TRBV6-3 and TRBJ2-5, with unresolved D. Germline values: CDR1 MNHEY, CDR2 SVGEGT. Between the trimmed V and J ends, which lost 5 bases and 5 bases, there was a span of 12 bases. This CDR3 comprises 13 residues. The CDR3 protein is CASSRFRAETQYF. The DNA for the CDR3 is TGTGCCAGCAGTCGATTTAGGGCGGAGACCCAGTACTTC.

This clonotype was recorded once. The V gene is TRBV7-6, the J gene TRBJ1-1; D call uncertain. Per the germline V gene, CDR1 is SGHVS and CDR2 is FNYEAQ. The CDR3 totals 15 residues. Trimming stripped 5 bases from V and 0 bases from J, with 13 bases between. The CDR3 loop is CASSPHPGLNTEAFF. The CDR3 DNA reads TGTGCCAGCAGCCCCCATCCGGGCCTGAACACTGAAGCTTTCTTT.

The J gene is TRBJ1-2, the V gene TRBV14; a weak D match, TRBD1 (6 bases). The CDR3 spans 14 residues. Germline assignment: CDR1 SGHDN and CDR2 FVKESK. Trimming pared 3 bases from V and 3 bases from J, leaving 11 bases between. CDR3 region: CASSHRDTYYGYTF. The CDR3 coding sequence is TGTGCCAGCAGCCATCGGGACACCTACTATGGCTACACCTTC. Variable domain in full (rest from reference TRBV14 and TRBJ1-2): EAGVTQFPSHSVIEKGQTVTLRCDPISGHDNLYWYRRVMGKEIKFLLHFVKESKQDESGMPNNRFLAERTGGTYSTLKVQPAELEDSGVYFCASSHRDTYYGYTFGSGTRLTVV.

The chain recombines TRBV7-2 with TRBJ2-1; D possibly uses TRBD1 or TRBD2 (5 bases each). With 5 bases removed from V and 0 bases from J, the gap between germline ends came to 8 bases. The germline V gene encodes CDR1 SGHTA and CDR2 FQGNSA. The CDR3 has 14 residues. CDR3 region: CASSGTASYNEQFF. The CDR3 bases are TGTGCCAGCAGCGGGACGGCCTCCTACAATGAGCAGTTCTTC.

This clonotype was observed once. CDR3 in DNA: TGTGCCAGCACCGGGGAGGGAGGGGCCGGCTACACCTTC. This encodes CASTGEGGAGYTF. V is TRBV9 and J is TRBJ1-2; the D gene is possibly TRBD1 (5 bases). V gave up 6 bases and J gave up 8 bases, with 17 bases separating them. Germline V gene sequence: CDR1 SGDLS, CDR2 YYNGEE. CDR3 length equals 13 residues.

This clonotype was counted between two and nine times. Here the CDR3 reads CASSLAQGTGANVLTF. In DNA, the CDR3 is TGTGCCAGCAGCTTAGCGCAGGGAACTGGGGCCAACGTCCTGACTTTC. V usage is TRBV11-2 and J usage is TRBJ2-6, with D possibly being TRBD1 (5 bases). Trimming removed 1 base from V and 2 bases from J, with 9 bases in between. Germline V gene data show CDR1 as SGHAT and CDR2 as FQNNGV. This CDR3 contains 16 residues.

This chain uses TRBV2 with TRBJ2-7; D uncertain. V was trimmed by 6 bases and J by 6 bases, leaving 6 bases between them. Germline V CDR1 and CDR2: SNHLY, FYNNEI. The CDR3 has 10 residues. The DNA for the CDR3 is TGTGCCAGCAGCGGCGGCGAGCAGTACTTC. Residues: CASSGGEQYF.

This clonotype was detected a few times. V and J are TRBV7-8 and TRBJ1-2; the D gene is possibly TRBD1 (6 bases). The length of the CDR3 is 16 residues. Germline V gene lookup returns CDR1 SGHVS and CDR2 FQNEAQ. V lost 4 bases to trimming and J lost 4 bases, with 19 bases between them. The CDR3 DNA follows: TGTGCCAGCAGCTCCGACTCGGGGGGCCGGTTCTATGGCTACACCTTC. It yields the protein CASSSDSGGRFYGYTF.

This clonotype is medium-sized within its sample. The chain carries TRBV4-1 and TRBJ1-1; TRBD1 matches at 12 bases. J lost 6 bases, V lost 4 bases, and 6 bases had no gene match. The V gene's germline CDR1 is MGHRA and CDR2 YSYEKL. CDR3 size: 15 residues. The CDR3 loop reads CASSPSGQGASEAFF. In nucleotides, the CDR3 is TGCGCCAGCAGCCCCTCGGGACAGGGGGCATCTGAAGCTTTCTTT.

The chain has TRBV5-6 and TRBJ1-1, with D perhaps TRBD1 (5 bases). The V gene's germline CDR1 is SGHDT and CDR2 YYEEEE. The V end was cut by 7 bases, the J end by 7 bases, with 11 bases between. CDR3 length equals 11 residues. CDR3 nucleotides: TGTGCCAGCCAGATGGGGGTTGAAGCTTTCTTT. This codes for CASQMGVEAFF.

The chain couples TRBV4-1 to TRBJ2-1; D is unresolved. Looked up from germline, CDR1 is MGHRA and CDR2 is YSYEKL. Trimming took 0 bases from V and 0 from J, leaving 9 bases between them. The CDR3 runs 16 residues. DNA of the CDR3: TGCGCCAGCAGCCAAGATGAAGGCAGCTCCTACAATGAGCAGTTCTTC. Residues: CASSQDEGSSYNEQFF.

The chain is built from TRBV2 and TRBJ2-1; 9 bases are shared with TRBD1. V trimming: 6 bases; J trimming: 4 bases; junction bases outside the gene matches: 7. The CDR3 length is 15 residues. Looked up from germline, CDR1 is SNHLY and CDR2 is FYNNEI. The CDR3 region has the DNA TGTGCCAGCAGACGTCCGGGACAGGGTTACAATGAGCAGTTCTTC. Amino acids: CASRRPGQGYNEQFF.

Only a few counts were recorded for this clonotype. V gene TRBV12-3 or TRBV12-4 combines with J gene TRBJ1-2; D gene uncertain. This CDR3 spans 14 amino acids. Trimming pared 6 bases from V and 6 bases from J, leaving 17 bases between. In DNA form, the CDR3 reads TGTGCCAGCAGCCATCCCCTTGAAATCGATGGCTACACCTTC. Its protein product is CASSHPLEIDGYTF.

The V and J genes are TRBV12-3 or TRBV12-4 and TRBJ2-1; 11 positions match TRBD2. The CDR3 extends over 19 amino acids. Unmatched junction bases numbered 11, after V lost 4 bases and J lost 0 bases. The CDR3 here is CASSSGLAGGRSSYNEQFF. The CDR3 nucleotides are TGTGCCAGCAGTTCCGGCCTAGCGGGGGGCCGAAGCTCCTACAATGAGCAGTTCTTC.

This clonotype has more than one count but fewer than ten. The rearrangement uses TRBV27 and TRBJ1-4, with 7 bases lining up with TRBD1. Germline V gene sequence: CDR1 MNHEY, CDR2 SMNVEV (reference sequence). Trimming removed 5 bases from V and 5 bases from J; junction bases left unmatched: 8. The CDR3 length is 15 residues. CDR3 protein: CASSVGTARNEKLFF. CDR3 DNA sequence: TGTGCCAGCAGTGTTGGGACAGCCAGAAATGAAAAACTGTTTTTT.

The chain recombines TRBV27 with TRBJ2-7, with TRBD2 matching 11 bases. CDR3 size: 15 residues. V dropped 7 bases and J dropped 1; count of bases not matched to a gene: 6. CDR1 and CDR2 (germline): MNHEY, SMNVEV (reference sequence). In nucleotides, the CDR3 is TGTGCCAGCAAGACCGGGACTAGCGGATCCTACGAGCAGTACTTC. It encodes CASKTGTSGSYEQYF.

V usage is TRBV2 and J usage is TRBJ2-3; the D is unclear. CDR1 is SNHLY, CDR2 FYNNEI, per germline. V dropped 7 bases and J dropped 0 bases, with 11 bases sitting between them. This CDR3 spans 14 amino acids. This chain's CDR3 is CASNSETSTDTQYF. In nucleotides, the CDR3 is TGTGCCAGCAATTCGGAGACTAGCACAGATACGCAGTATTTT.

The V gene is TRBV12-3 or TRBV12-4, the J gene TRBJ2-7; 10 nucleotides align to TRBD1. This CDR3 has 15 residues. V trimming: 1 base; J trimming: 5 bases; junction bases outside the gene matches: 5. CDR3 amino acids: CASSLGTGGFNEQYF. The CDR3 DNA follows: TGTGCCAGCAGTTTAGGGACAGGGGGTTTCAACGAGCAGTACTTC.